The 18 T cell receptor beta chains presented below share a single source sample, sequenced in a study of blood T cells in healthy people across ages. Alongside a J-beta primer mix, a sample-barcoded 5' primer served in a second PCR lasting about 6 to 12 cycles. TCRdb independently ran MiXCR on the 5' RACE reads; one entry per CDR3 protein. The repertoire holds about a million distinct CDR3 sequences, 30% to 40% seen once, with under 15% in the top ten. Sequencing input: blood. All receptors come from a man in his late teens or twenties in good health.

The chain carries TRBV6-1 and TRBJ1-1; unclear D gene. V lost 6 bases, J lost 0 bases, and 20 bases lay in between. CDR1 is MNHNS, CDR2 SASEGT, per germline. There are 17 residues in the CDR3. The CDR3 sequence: CASRPRALSHMNTEAFF. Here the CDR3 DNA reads TGTGCCAGCAGACCCCGGGCCCTATCCCACATGAACACTGAAGCTTTCTTT.

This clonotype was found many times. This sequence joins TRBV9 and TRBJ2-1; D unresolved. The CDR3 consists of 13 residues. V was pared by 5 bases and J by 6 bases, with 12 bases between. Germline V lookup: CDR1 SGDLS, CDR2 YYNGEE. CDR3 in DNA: TGTGCCAGCAGTGTTGCCGGAACCAATGAGCAGTTCTTC. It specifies CASSVAGTNEQFF.

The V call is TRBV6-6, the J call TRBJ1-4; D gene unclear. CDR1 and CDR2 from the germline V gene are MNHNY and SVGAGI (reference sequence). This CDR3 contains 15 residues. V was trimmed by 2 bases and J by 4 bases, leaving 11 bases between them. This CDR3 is CASSYASNLNEKLFF. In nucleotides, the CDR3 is TGTGCCAGCAGTTACGCGTCTAACCTTAATGAAAAACTGTTTTTT.

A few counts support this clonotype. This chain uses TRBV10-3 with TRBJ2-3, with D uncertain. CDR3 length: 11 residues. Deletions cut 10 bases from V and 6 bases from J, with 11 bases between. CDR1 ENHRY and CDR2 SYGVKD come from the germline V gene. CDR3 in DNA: TGTGCCACGTCAGAAACCGATACGCAGTATTTT. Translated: CATSETDTQYF.

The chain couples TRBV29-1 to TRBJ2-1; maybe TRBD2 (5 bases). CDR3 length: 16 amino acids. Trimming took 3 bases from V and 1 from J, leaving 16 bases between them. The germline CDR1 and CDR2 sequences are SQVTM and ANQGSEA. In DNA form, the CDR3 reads TGCAGCGTTGAGGGTCGGGGTAGGGCGTCCTACAATGAGCAGTTCTTC. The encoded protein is CSVEGRGRASYNEQFF.

CDR3 sequence (DNA): TGTGCCAGCAGCTTATGGGCAGGGCCGACGAACACTGAAGCTTTCTTT. Translated: CASSLWAGPTNTEAFF. This chain joins TRBV7-2 and TRBJ1-1, with D tentatively TRBD1 (5 bases). Trimming stripped 2 bases from V and 1 base from J, with 14 bases between. The CDR3 totals 16 residues. Germline lookup yields CDR1 SGHTA and CDR2 FQGNSA.

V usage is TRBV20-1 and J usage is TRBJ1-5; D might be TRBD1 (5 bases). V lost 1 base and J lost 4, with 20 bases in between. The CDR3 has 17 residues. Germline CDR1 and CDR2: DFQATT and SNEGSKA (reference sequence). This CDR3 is CSARAPPGTHSNQPQHF. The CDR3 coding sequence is TGCAGTGCTAGAGCTCCTCCCGGGACCCACAGTAATCAGCCCCAGCATTTT.

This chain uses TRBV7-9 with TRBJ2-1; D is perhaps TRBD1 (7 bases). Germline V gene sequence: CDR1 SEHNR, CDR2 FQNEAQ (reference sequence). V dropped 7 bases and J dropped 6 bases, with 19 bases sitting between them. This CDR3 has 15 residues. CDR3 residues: CASTSEEGAFNEQFF. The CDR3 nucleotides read TGTGCCAGCACCTCTGAGGAGGGGGCATTCAATGAGCAGTTCTTC.

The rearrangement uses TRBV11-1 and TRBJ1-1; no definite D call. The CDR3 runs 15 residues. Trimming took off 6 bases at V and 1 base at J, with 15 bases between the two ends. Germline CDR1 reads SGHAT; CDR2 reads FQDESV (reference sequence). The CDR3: CASSRETSGNTEAFF. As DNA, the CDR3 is TGTGCCAGCAGTCGTGAAACGTCCGGGAACACTGAAGCTTTCTTT.

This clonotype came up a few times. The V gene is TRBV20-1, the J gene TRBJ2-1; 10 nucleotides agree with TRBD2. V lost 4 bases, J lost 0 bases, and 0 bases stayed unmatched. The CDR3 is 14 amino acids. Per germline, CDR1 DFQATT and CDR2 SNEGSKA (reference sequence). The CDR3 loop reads CSAKRGGSYNEQFF. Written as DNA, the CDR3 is TGCAGTGCTAAGCGGGGGGGCTCCTACAATGAGCAGTTCTTC.

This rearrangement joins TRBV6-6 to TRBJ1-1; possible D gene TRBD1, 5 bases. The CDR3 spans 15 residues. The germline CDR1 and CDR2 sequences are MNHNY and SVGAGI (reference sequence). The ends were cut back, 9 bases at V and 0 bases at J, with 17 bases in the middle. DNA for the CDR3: TGTGCCAGTGGGGGAAAAGGCCTTATGAACACTGAAGCTTTCTTT. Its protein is CASGGKGLMNTEAFF.

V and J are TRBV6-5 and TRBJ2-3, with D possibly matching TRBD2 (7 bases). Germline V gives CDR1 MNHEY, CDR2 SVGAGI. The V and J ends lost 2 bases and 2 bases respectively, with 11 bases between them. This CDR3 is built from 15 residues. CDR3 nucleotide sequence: TGTGCCAGCAGTTACCGCGCGGGGGCCACAGATACGCAGTATTTT. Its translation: CASSYRAGATDTQYF.

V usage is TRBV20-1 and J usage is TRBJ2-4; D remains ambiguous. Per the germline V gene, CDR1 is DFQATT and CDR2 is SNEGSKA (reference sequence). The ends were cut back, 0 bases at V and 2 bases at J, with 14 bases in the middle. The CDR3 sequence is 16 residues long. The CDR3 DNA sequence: TGCAGTGCTAGAGAACCTTTCCGGGTTCCCAAAAACATTCAGTACTTC. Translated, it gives CSAREPFRVPKNIQYF.

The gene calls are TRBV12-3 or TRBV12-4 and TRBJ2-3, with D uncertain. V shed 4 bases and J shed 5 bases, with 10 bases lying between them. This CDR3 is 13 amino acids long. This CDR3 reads CASSYLTGDTQYF. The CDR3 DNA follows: TGTGCCAGCAGTTATTTGACGGGAGATACGCAGTATTTT.

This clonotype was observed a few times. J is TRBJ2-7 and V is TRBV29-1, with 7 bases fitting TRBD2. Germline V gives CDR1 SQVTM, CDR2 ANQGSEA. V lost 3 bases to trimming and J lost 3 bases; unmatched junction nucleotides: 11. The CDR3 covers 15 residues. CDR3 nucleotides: TGCAGCGTTGACTACGGGGGGTGTGGCAGCTACGAGCAGTACTTC. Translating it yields CSVDYGGCGSYEQYF.

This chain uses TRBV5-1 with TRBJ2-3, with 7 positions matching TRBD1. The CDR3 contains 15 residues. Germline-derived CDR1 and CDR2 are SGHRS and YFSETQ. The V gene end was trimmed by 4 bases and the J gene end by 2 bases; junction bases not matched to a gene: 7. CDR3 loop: CASSQDRELTDTQYF. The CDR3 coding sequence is TGCGCCAGCAGCCAAGACAGGGAACTCACAGATACGCAGTATTTT.

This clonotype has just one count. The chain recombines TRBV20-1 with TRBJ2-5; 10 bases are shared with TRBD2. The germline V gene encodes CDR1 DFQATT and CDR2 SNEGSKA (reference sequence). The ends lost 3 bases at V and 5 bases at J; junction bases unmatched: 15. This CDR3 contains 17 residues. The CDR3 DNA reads TGCAGTGCTAGGGATTACCTAAGAGCGGGGGGGCCGGAGACCCAGTACTTC. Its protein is CSARDYLRAGGPETQYF.

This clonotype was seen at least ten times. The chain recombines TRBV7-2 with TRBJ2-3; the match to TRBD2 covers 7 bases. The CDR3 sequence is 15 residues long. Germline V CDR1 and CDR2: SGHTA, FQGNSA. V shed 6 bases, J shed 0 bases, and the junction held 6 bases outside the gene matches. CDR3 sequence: CASSLSSGSTDTQYF. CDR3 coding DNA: TGTGCCAGCAGTTTATCTAGCGGAAGCACAGATACGCAGTATTTT.